The clone carrying this T cell receptor (beta chain) came up many times. Germline lookup yields CDR1 SGHKS and CDR2 YYEKEE (reference sequence). The CDR3 sequence is 14 residues long. The V end was cut by 0 bases, the J end by 6 bases, with 12 bases between. This record comes from a study of CD8+CD57+ T cells in acquired aplastic anemia. Genomic DNA acted as the template from which TCR beta VDJ combination and CDR3 sequence profiling were carried out. Via MiXCR, TCRdb re-called the reads, giving one row per CDR3 protein. The sample gives 200,000 or so distinct CDR3 sequences, nearly 50% of which show up once; approximately 9.7% is in the top ten. Sequencing was done on patients that had shown CD8+CD57+ cell expansion by flow cytometry.

The chain couples TRBV5-5 to TRBJ1-2; D might be TRBD1 (6 bases). Specimen: sorted CD4+, CD8+, or CD8+CD57+ T cells (not recorded which) from PBMCs. This receptor was identified in a human donor with aplastic anemia. The CDR3 sequence is CASSLALGAHGYTF. DNA of the CDR3: TGTGCCAGCAGCTTGGCGTTGGGGGCTCATGGCTACACCTTC.